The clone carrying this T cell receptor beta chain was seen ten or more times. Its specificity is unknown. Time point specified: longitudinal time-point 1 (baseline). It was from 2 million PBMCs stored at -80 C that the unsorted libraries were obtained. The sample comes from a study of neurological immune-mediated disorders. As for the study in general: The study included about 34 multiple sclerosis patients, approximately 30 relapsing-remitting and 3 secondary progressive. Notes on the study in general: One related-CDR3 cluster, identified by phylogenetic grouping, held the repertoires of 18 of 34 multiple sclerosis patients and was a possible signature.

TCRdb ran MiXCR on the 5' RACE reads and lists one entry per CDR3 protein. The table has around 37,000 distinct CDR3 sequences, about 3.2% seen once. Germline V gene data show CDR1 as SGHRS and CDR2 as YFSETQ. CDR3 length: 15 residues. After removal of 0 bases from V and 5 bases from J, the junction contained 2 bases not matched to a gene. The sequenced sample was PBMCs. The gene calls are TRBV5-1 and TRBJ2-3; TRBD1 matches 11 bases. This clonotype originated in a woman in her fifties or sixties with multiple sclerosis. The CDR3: CASSLAGTGGDTQYF. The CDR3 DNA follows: TGCGCCAGCAGCTTGGCCGGGACAGGGGGAGATACGCAGTATTTT.